The 15 T cell receptor beta chains given below trace back to one sample, sequenced in a study of human versus mouse CDR3 diversity and MHC coevolution (dated by TCRdb to the late 2010s). Library preparation was by the immunoSEQ multiplex PCR assay. The clones in this table, taken by TCRdb from immuneACCESS, are in-frame only. Not every clone is retained; where verified, under half of the shortfall comes from an unresolved V gene, and the cause of the rest is unknown. For this sample there are about 80,000 clones; 85% to 95% appear just once. The top ten constitute over 1.3% of the sample. The sequenced sample consisted of naive CD4+ T cells from blood. What this sample's cell subset or site label stands for: CD45RO-negative CD62L-positive naive CD4 T cells. The source is a person aged 25 to 75 in good health.

A word on this clone: Other DNA sequences in this sample translate to the same CDR3. CDR3 in amino acids: CASSPGQVSNQPQHF. DNA of the CDR3: TGTGCCAGCTCACCAGGGCAGGTCAGCAATCAGCCCCAGCATTTT. The chain joins TRBV18 to TRBJ1-5; D is ambiguous. Germline V CDR1 and CDR2: KGHSH, LQKENI. The CDR3 loop spans 15 amino acids. V lost 2 bases and J 1 base, leaving 9 bases between the germline ends.

V and J are TRBV12-5 and TRBJ2-7; D gene uncertain. The length of the CDR3 is 15 residues. V lost 1 base, J lost 2 bases, and 12 bases lay in between. Per germline, CDR1 LGHNT and CDR2 FRNRAP. The CDR3 loop is CASGLAPTAPYEQYF. CDR3 sequence (DNA): TGTGCTAGTGGTTTGGCCCCTACAGCCCCCTACGAGCAGTACTTC.

The rearrangement joins TRBV28 to TRBJ1-1; a weak D match, TRBD1 (5 bases). The CDR3 runs to 14 residues. V was clipped by 3 bases and J by 6 bases, with 14 bases between them. The V gene's germline CDR1 is MDHEN and CDR2 SYDVKM. The CDR3 DNA reads TGTGCCAGCAGTTTGAAGGGATCAGGGCCTGAAGCTTTCTTT. This gives the protein CASSLKGSGPEAFF.

The chain links TRBV7-3 to TRBJ2-2; D is unresolved. Trimming pared 3 bases from V and 3 bases from J, leaving 8 bases between. Germline CDR1 is SGHTA and CDR2 is FQGTGA. The CDR3 spans 14 residues. CDR3 loop: CASSFRSDTGELFF. The DNA of the CDR3 is TGTGCCAGCAGCTTTCGGTCGGACACCGGGGAGCTGTTTTTT.

This chain links TRBV9 with TRBJ1-1; D ambiguous. V lost 0 bases and J 1 base, leaving 7 bases between the germline ends. The CDR3 runs to 14 residues. CDR1 and CDR2 (germline): SGDLS, YYNGEE. The CDR3 DNA reads TGTGCCAGCAGCGTAGAACTCACGAACACTGAAGCTTTCTTT. Its protein product is CASSVELTNTEAFF.

The J gene is TRBJ1-5, the V gene TRBV27; D not resolved. The CDR3 sequence is 12 residues long. Germline V gives CDR1 MNHEY, CDR2 SMNVEV (reference sequence). The V end lost 5 bases, the J end lost 3 bases, and 5 bases lay between the germline ends. CDR3 DNA: TGTGCCAGCAGTCCCTACAATCAGCCCCAGCATTTT. This translates into CASSPYNQPQHF.

The J gene is TRBJ1-2, the V gene TRBV30, with D perhaps matching TRBD1 (5 bases). This CDR3 spans 12 amino acids. Germline loops: CDR1 GTSNPN, CDR2 SVGIG (reference sequence). V was trimmed by 2 bases and J by 5 bases, leaving 9 bases between them. This CDR3 is CAWSPQVYGYTF. The CDR3 region has the DNA TGTGCCTGGAGTCCACAGGTATATGGCTACACCTTC. Complete variable domain (other parts from reference TRBV30 and TRBJ1-2): SQTIHQWPATLVQPVGSPLSLECTVEGTSNPNLYWYRQAAGRGLQLLFYSVGIGQISSEVPQNLSASRPQDRQFILSSKKLLLSDSGFYLCAWSPQVYGYTFGSGTRLTVV.

V and J are TRBV6-1 and TRBJ1-2; maybe TRBD1 (6 bases). Germline V gene lookup returns CDR1 MNHNS and CDR2 SASEGT. This CDR3 contains 13 residues. V gave up 7 bases and J gave up 8 bases, with 17 bases separating them. CDR3 sequence reads: CASNGGGVDGYTF. In DNA form, the CDR3 reads TGTGCCAGCAATGGGGGGGGCGTCGACGGCTACACCTTC.

The V call is TRBV4-2, the J call TRBJ1-5; TRBD1 agrees at 7 bases. The CDR3 length is 13 residues. Germline trimming cut 3 bases from V and 6 bases from J; bases unmatched to any gene: 2. Germline CDR1 and CDR2: LGHNA and YNFKEQ. CDR3 sequence reads: CASSQTGTQPQHF. CDR3 DNA: TGTGCCAGCAGCCAGACAGGGACTCAGCCCCAGCATTTT.

The genes are TRBV19 and TRBJ1-1; 7 bases agree with TRBD1. Germline V lookup: CDR1 LNHDA, CDR2 SQIVND (reference sequence). With V trimmed by 5 bases and J by 1 base, 7 bases remained unmatched. This CDR3 has 15 amino acids. CDR3 in amino acids: CASSPQQGRNTEAFF. The CDR3 DNA follows: TGTGCCAGTAGTCCCCAACAGGGGCGGAACACTGAAGCTTTCTTT.

The genes are TRBV27 and TRBJ2-1; 10 nucleotides match TRBD1. The length of the CDR3 is 15 residues. The germline CDR1 and CDR2 sequences are MNHEY and SMNVEV (reference sequence). The ends lost 5 bases at V and 5 bases at J; junction bases unmatched: 6. The CDR3 DNA sequence: TGTGCCAGCAGTCTCCGGGACAGGGGCCACAATGAGCAGTTCTTC. Translation gives CASSLRDRGHNEQFF.

The chain combines TRBV19 with TRBJ2-2; 7 nucleotides match TRBD1. This CDR3 is 15 amino acids long. Germline V CDR1 and CDR2: LNHDA, SQIVND (reference sequence). V gave up 5 bases and J gave up 6 bases; unmatched junction bases: 9. The CDR3 DNA is TGTGCCAGTAGTCGGGCCGGGACAGTCGCCGGGGAGCTGTTTTTT. Translating gives CASSRAGTVAGELFF.

This clone has only one observation. J is TRBJ2-2 and V is TRBV27; 9 bases are shared with TRBD1. CDR3 size: 15 residues. CDR1 and CDR2 (germline): MNHEY, SMNVEV (reference sequence). Trimming removed 6 bases from V and 5 bases from J; junction bases left unmatched: 7. CDR3 DNA sequence: TGTGCCAGCAGCCCCGGGACAGGGATGACCGGGGAGCTGTTTTTT. Amino acids: CASSPGTGMTGELFF.

The chain couples TRBV7-6 to TRBJ2-7; 7 bases fit TRBD1. V lost 5 bases, J lost 3 bases, and 10 bases stayed unmatched. Germline V gene data show CDR1 as SGHVS and CDR2 as FNYEAQ. This CDR3 is 15 amino acids long. In DNA, the CDR3 is TGTGCCAGCAGCGCCTCCGGGACAGCCTACTACGAGCAGTACTTC. Translation: CASSASGTAYYEQYF.

The chain combines TRBV7-3 with TRBJ1-5; D uncertain. CDR3 size: 14 residues. Trimming pared 1 base from V and 2 bases from J, leaving 6 bases between. Germline V CDR1 and CDR2: SGHTA, FQGTGA. Here the CDR3 reads CASSLSGGNQPQHF. Written as DNA, the CDR3 is TGTGCCAGCAGCTTAAGCGGTGGCAATCAGCCCCAGCATTTT.